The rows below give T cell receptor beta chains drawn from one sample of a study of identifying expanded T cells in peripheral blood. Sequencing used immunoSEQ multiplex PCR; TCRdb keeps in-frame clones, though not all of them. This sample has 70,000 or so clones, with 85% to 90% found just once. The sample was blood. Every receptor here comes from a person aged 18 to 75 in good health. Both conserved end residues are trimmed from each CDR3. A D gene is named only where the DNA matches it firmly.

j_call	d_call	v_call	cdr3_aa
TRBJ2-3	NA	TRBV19	ASSPNPSGSGTTDTQY
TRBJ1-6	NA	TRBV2	ASSDGVFNSPLH
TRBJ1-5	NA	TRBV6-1	ASSAQGQPQH
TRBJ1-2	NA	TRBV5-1	ASSFPSGTGLNYGYT
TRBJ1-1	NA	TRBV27	ASSNGRRMNTEAF
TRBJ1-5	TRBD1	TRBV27	ASSISGTVSNQPQH
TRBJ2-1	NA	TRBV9	ASSVGDEQF
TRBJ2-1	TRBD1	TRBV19	ASGQGSNNEQF
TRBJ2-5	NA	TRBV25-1	ASSGDSLETQY
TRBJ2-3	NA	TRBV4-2	ASSQGPSEDTQY
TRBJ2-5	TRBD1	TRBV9	ASSFRDSFQETQY
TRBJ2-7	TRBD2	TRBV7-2	ASSLVRGGEQY
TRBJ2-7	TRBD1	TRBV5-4	ASSSYGTGGRYEQY
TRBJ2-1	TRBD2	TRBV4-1	ASGHAPSGGLYNEQF
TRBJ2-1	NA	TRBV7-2	ASSSRWGAQEQF
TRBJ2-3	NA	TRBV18	ASSPVRVSTDTQY
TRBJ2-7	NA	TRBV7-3	ASSLTPGSYEQY
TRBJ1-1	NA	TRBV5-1	ASSLVQGPTEAF
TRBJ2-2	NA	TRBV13	ASSFGHAGTGELF
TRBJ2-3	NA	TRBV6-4	ASSDFGGGTDTQY
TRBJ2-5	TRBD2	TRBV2	ASSLGLAGGETQY
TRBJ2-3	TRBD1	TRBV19	ASSDRGFTDTQY
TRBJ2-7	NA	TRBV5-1	ASSLIPREQY
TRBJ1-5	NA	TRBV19	ASSMIKDYSNQPQH
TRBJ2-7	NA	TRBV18	ASSLAQGTDEQY
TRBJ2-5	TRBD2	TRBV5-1	ASSFGRGGGEETQY
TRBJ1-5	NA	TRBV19	ASSMTGDGNQPQH
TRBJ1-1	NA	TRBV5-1	ASSFLLSGIPLEMNTEAF
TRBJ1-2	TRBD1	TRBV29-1	SVGGQGYGYT
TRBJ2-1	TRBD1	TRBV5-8	ASSFGTDYNEQF
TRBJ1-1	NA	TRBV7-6	ASSFYNGLGPGTEAF
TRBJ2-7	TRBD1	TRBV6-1	ASSEAGTGPYEQY
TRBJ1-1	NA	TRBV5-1	ASRTGGPNTEAF
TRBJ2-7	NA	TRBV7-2	ASSFYGLEQY
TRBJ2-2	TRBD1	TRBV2	ASSRWDRNTGELF
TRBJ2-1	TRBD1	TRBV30	ASGRYGQGYNEQF
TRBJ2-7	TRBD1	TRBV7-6	ASSLVGDSPHGEQY
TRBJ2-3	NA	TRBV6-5	ASSYEGGSSPDTQY
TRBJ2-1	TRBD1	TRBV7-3	ASSPPGGAGEQF
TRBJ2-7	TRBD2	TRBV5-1	ASSLGLPSGLSYEQY
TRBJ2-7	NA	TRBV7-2	ASSLEWSAVPSYEQY
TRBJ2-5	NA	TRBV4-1	ASSQNVVETQY
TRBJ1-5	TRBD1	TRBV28	ASSFLTGAVEGNQPQH
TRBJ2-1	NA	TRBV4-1	ASSQTFKEQF
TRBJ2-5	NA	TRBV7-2	ASSLVVGETQY
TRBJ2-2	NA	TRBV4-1	ASSPTLRGELF
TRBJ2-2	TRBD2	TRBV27	ASALLAGGTGELF
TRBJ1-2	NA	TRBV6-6	ASSQRASRANGYT
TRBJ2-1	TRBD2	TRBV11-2	ASSPASAGGYNEQF
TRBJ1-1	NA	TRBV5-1	ASSARGDTEAF
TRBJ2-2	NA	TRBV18	ASSPRDARTGELF
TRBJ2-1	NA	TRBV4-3	ASSQDRNSYNEQF
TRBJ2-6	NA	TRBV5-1	ASSLDGAGANVLT
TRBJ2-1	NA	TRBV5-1	ASSSEGHNEQF
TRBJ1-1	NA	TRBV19	ASSIGRPNTEAF